The rows below give T cell receptor beta chains drawn from one sample of a study of T-cell memory formation after mild COVID-19. MiXCR was run by TCRdb on the 5' RACE reads, yielding one entry per CDR3 protein. The sample yields a few hundred thousand distinct CDR3 sequences, roughly 17% seen once. Sequenced: PBMCs or a T cell subset sorted from them (not recorded which). The receptors were sampled from a man aged 18 to 30 who had mild COVID-19 (a few samples of this study predate the infection). Cell type and time point are not known. CDR3s include the opening cysteine and the closing phenylalanine or tryptophan. Fields, in order: J gene, V gene, CDR3 protein.

j_gene: TRBJ2-3
v_gene: TRBV7-9
CDR3aa: CASSFAQRTQYF

j_gene: TRBJ1-2
v_gene: TRBV29-1
CDR3aa: CSGSILEANYGYTF

j_gene: TRBJ2-3
v_gene: TRBV11-2
CDR3aa: CASSFPVLARGTDTQYF

j_gene: TRBJ2-7
v_gene: TRBV20-1
CDR3aa: CSASGGASSAEQYF

j_gene: TRBJ2-2
v_gene: TRBV9
CDR3aa: CASSVGWTGELFF

j_gene: TRBJ1-5
v_gene: TRBV5-1
CDR3aa: CASSSSGGGDQPQHF

j_gene: TRBJ2-1
v_gene: TRBV4-2
CDR3aa: CASSPGRGDANEQFF

j_gene: TRBJ1-6
v_gene: TRBV20-1
CDR3aa: CSARAWGNSPLHF

j_gene: TRBJ2-3
v_gene: TRBV4-3
CDR3aa: CASSQGLDERGQYF

j_gene: TRBJ2-1
v_gene: TRBV9
CDR3aa: CASSVDNQWTGRMVF

j_gene: TRBJ2-3
v_gene: TRBV4-3
CDR3aa: CASRRGWLAGALGTDTQYF

j_gene: TRBJ2-7
v_gene: TRBV7-2
CDR3aa: CASSLWPNSYEQYF

j_gene: TRBJ2-5
v_gene: TRBV6-2/TRBV6-3
CDR3aa: CASSLPGDLRTTQYF

j_gene: TRBJ2-2
v_gene: TRBV28
CDR3aa: CASSRGDRDGELFF

j_gene: TRBJ1-1
v_gene: TRBV7-9
CDR3aa: CASSSTGAITEAFF

j_gene: TRBJ1-4
v_gene: TRBV14
CDR3aa: CASSQGRGDEKLFF

j_gene: TRBJ1-1
v_gene: TRBV12-3/TRBV12-4
CDR3aa: CASRVRGVAEAFF

j_gene: TRBJ2-2
v_gene: TRBV18
CDR3aa: CASSERETGELFF

j_gene: TRBJ1-3
v_gene: TRBV6-5
CDR3aa: CASSYSGGNTIYF

j_gene: TRBJ2-5
v_gene: TRBV5-4
CDR3aa: CASTLGTGIETQYF

j_gene: TRBJ2-7
v_gene: TRBV5-1
CDR3aa: CASGWGSYEQYF

j_gene: TRBJ1-2
v_gene: TRBV4-3
CDR3aa: CASSQVGDGYTF

j_gene: TRBJ2-4
v_gene: TRBV10-3
CDR3aa: CAISVKDQNIQYF

j_gene: TRBJ1-2
v_gene: TRBV6-1
CDR3aa: CASSPWDRPRGYTF

j_gene: TRBJ2-6
v_gene: TRBV3-1
CDR3aa: CASSRFLGLSGANVLTF

j_gene: TRBJ2-4
v_gene: TRBV14
CDR3aa: CASSQGRVIQYF

j_gene: TRBJ1-2
v_gene: TRBV7-2
CDR3aa: CASSPRQSSGYTF

j_gene: TRBJ1-2
v_gene: TRBV5-5
CDR3aa: CASSQVPGTVPGYTF

j_gene: TRBJ2-6
v_gene: TRBV12-3/TRBV12-4
CDR3aa: CATQQDPGANVLTF

j_gene: TRBJ2-3
v_gene: TRBV12-3/TRBV12-4
CDR3aa: CASRTGSRGTDTQYF

j_gene: TRBJ2-7
v_gene: TRBV4-1
CDR3aa: CASSPAGGGSYEQYF

j_gene: TRBJ2-5
v_gene: TRBV11-2
CDR3aa: CASSLTSGGPEETQYF

j_gene: TRBJ1-2
v_gene: TRBV6-5
CDR3aa: CASSYDIGGYGYTF

j_gene: TRBJ1-1
v_gene: TRBV6-6
CDR3aa: CATEENTEALF

j_gene: TRBJ2-3
v_gene: TRBV27
CDR3aa: CATRGRNTDTQYF

j_gene: TRBJ2-1
v_gene: TRBV2
CDR3aa: CASRQGADEQFF

j_gene: TRBJ1-4
v_gene: TRBV5-1
CDR3aa: CASSSSGTGGEKLFF

j_gene: TRBJ2-3
v_gene: TRBV7-9
CDR3aa: CASSLEAAADTQYF

j_gene: TRBJ2-5
v_gene: TRBV4-3
CDR3aa: CASSQALLAGAGFQYF

j_gene: TRBJ2-7
v_gene: TRBV6-5
CDR3aa: CASSYGVSYEQYF

j_gene: TRBJ2-7
v_gene: TRBV3-1
CDR3aa: CASSQKTGVEQYF

j_gene: TRBJ2-3
v_gene: TRBV5-1
CDR3aa: CASSLDPKNTDTQYF

j_gene: TRBJ2-7
v_gene: TRBV6-5
CDR3aa: CASGRLADLWEQYF

j_gene: TRBJ2-1
v_gene: TRBV7-3
CDR3aa: CASSPGAIRANEQFF

j_gene: TRBJ1-1
v_gene: TRBV18
CDR3aa: CASSTGRSEAFF

j_gene: TRBJ2-2
v_gene: TRBV6-2/TRBV6-3
CDR3aa: CASRQQGAYTGELFF

j_gene: TRBJ2-2
v_gene: TRBV12-3/TRBV12-4
CDR3aa: CASSFRASNTGELFF

j_gene: TRBJ1-2
v_gene: TRBV9
CDR3aa: CASSAQVMDYGYTF

j_gene: TRBJ1-2
v_gene: TRBV5-1
CDR3aa: CASSLGQGERSYGYTF

j_gene: TRBJ2-7
v_gene: TRBV28
CDR3aa: CASSSPGQFTYEQYF

j_gene: TRBJ2-5
v_gene: TRBV12-3/TRBV12-4
CDR3aa: CASGAGPGETQYF

j_gene: TRBJ2-1
v_gene: TRBV5-1
CDR3aa: CASSLPQIYPDNEQFF

j_gene: TRBJ1-2
v_gene: TRBV5-1
CDR3aa: CASRRQGEDYGYTF